The entry that follows covers one TCR beta chain sequence. The data were obtained in a study of blood T cell repertoires in COVID-19. For the study at large: Researchers got acute and convalescent COVID-19 samples from the United States, Italy and Spain. Sample material is recorded as cDNA or gDNA derived from T cells, B-cell-depleted T cells, or PBMCs.

Per the study methods: Amplification of reference gene primers provided the estimated nucleated cell counts. Produced via immunoSEQ multiplex PCR; TCRdb's table is partial and in-frame only. V, J and clone size were drawn from that table, and D and trimming were deduced from the DNA. The sample has about 60,000 clones, roughly four fifths seen once. J lost 5 bases, V lost 1 base, and 7 bases had no gene match. The CDR3 length is 15 residues. Looked up from germline, CDR1 is SGHNT and CDR2 is YYREEE (reference sequence). Source material: peripheral blood. The genes are TRBV5-4 and TRBJ2-5, with 8 bases fitting TRBD2. This receptor was taken from a woman of 80 years or more with acute or convalescent COVID-19. CDR3 region: CASSLLGGAGETQYF. CDR3 nucleotide sequence: TGTGCCAGCAGCTTGCTCGGGGGGGCCGGGGAGACCCAGTACTTC.